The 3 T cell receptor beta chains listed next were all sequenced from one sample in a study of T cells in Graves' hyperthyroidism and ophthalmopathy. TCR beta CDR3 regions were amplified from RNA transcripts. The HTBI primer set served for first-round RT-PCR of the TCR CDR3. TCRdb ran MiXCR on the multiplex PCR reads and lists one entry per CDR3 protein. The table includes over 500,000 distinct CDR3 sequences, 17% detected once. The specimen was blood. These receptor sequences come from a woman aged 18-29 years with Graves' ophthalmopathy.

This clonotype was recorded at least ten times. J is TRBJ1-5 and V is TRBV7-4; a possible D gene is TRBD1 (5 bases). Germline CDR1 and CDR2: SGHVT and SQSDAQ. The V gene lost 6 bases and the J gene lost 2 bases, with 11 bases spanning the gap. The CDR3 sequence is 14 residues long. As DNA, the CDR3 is TGTGCCAGCAGGGGGGGGATTGGCAATCAGCCCCAGCATTTT. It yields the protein CASRGGIGNQPQHF. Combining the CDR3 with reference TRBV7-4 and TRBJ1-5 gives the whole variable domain GAGVSQSPRYKVAKRGRDVALRCDSISGHVTLYWYRQTLGQGSEVLTYSQSDAQRDKSGRPSGRFSAERPERSVSTLKIQRTEQGDSAVYLCASRGGIGNQPQHFGDGTRLSIL.

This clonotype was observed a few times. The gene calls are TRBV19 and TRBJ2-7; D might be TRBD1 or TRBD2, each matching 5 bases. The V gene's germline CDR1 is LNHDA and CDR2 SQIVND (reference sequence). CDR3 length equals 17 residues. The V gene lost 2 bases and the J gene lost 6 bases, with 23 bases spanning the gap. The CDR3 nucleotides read TGTGCCAGTAGTATATCAACCCTCGGGACCCCAAGGATCGAGCAGTACTTC. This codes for CASSISTLGTPRIEQYF.

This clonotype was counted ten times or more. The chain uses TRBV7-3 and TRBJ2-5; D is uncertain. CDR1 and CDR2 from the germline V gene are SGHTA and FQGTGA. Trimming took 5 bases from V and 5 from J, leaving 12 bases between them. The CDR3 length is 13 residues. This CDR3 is CASSPQMGETQYF. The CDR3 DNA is TGTGCCAGCAGCCCCCAAATGGGGGAGACCCAGTACTTC.